A single sample is the source of the 5 T cell receptor beta chains below, sequenced in a study of cytomegalovirus exposure and HLA in healthy donors. 60 Vbeta and 13 Jbeta primers were used in PCR. TCRdb's copy holds only in-frame clones and misses some; the assay was immunoSEQ multiplex PCR. The sample contains about 140,000 clones, roughly 85% of which appear only once. Material for sequencing was PBMCs. The source is a man aged 40-55 years in good health and CMV-seronegative.

V gene TRBV19 combines with J gene TRBJ1-2; D is uncertain. The CDR3 has 13 amino acids. V was pared by 11 bases and J by 0 bases, with 13 bases between. Germline CDR1 reads LNHDA; CDR2 reads SQIVND (reference sequence). The CDR3 sequence is CAGRGEANYGYTF. CDR3 nucleotide sequence: TGTGCCGGCCGCGGGGAGGCTAACTATGGCTACACCTTC.

For this clone: Within the sample, other DNA sequences also encode this same CDR3. This chain connects TRBV10-3 to TRBJ2-1; TRBD2 aligns across 13 bases. The ends lost 2 bases at V and 7 bases at J; junction bases unmatched: 5. The germline V gene has CDR1 ENHRY and CDR2 SYGVKD. This CDR3 region has 16 residues. DNA of the CDR3: TGTGCCATCAGTGAGACGCGGACTAGCGGGGGTAATGAGCAGTTCTTC. Translation: CAISETRTSGGNEQFF.

The gene calls are TRBV7-2 and TRBJ2-5; possibly TRBD1 for D (6 bases). Between the trimmed V and J ends, which lost 5 bases and 5 bases, there was a span of 12 bases. This CDR3 region has 13 residues. CDR1 is SGHTA and CDR2 is FQGNSA in the germline V gene. The chain's CDR3 is CASSVYQGETQYF. The CDR3 DNA reads as TGTGCCAGCAGCGTTTACCAGGGGGAGACCCAGTACTTC.

V usage is TRBV10-3 and J usage is TRBJ2-3; 11 nucleotides align to TRBD2. The CDR3 has 14 amino acids. Trimming cost V 4 bases and J 6 bases; bases outside gene matches: 3. From germline, CDR1 is ENHRY and CDR2 SYGVKD. CDR3 sequence reads: CAISGLAGGDTQYF. CDR3 DNA: TGTGCCATCAGTGGGCTAGCGGGGGGCGATACGCAGTATTTT.

Note on this clone: An end of the junction does not agree with germline; a read error may underlie this. The chain couples TRBV7-9 to TRBJ2-1, with 10 nucleotides matching TRBD2. The CDR3 contains 14 residues. The germline CDR1 and CDR2 sequences are SEHNR and FQNEAQ (reference sequence). DNA for the CDR3: TGTTCCAGCAGCCCACTAGCGGGGACGGCTGAGCAGTTCTTC. Translation gives CSSSPLAGTAEQFF.